This TCR beta chain was found in a study of OX40 agonist ivuxolimab in advanced cancers. Study conclusions and caveats: At doses 0.1 to 3.0 mg/kg, CD4+ and CD8+ clones expanded. On average, a greater number of expanded clones characterised CD8+ T cells relative to CD4+. Determination of antigen specificity was not performed for the expanded peripheral T cells.

The repertoire was sequenced with immunoSEQ multiplex PCR; TCRdb's copy has only in-frame clones and lacks some. The sample includes over 70,000 clones, about 92% of them seen just once. This clone was counted a single time. Antigen: not known. V was trimmed by 2 bases and J by 1 base, leaving 9 bases between them. The CDR3 runs 15 residues. The V gene's germline CDR1 is MNHEY and CDR2 SMNVEV (reference sequence). Systemic immunosuppression or autoimmune disease history was grounds to exclude patients. The clonotype was recovered from an adult with an advanced solid tumor such as melanoma, head and neck, liver or kidney cancer. V usage is TRBV27 and J usage is TRBJ1-5; D call uncertain. Specimen: CD4+ or CD8+ T cells sorted from blood, collected in a trial of the OX40 agonist ivuxolimab. The CDR3 spells CASSLERSSNQPQHF. DNA for the CDR3: TGTGCCAGCAGTTTAGAGCGGTCGAGCAATCAGCCCCAGCATTTT.